This TCR beta chain is drawn from a study of tumor-infiltrating lymphocytes in oesophageal squamous cell carcinoma. TCRdb ran MiXCR on the PCR reads and lists one entry per CDR3 protein. This sample carries fewer than 25,000 distinct CDR3 sequences, about a third of them seen once, and the ten largest clones take about 19%. The CDR3 is made up of 13 amino acids. Trimming took 4 bases from V and 6 from J; bases not matched to a gene: 5. Per germline, CDR1 SEHNR and CDR2 FQNEAQ (reference sequence). In its sample, this clonotype ranks as medium-sized. The chain joins TRBV7-9 to TRBJ1-2; TRBD1 matches 7 bases. The specimen sequenced was esophageal tumor tissue. This clonotype was obtained from a female donor with esophageal squamous cell carcinoma. CDR3 nucleotides: TGTGCCAGCAGCTCCGGACAGGAAGATGGCTACACCTTC. Amino acid sequence: CASSSGQEDGYTF.